This TCR beta chain comes out of a study of blood T cell repertoires in COVID-19. In the study overall: The United States, Italy and Spain supplied acute and convalescent COVID-19 samples. PBMCs, B-cell-depleted T cells, or T cells provided the cDNA or gDNA that made up the material.

As handled by the study authors: Amplification of reference gene primers was used by the study to estimate nucleated cell counts. This table comes from immunoSEQ multiplex PCR, and its TCRdb copy is limited to in-frame clones, with some not included. V and J calls plus clone size are reproduced from that table; the DNA served to infer D and trimming. The sample includes some 260,000 clones, approximately 90% of them seen just once. CDR3 length equals 15 residues. Germline CDR1 is MDHEN and CDR2 is SYDVKM. Trimming removed 2 bases from V and 2 bases from J; junction bases left unmatched: 5. This clone occurred a few times.

What was sequenced was peripheral blood. The TCR comes from a man younger than 30 with active or convalescent COVID-19. This sequence joins TRBV28 and TRBJ2-7; 8 nucleotides match TRBD2. CDR3 sequence reads: CASSLTAGGTYEQYF. In DNA, the CDR3 is TGTGCCAGCAGTTTAACCGCGGGGGGTACCTACGAGCAGTACTTC.